This T cell receptor beta chain was captured in a study of OX40 agonist ivuxolimab in advanced cancers. This CDR3 comprises 13 residues. With 7 bases removed from V and 5 bases from J, the gap between germline ends came to 13 bases. The germline V gene encodes CDR1 MNHEY and CDR2 SVGAGI. The data were produced by immunoSEQ multiplex PCR, yet TCRdb's version contains in-frame clones alone and is incomplete. The data hold about 35,000 clones, with about 92% observed a single time. The clonotype was recovered from an adult with an advanced solid tumor such as melanoma, head and neck, liver or kidney cancer. The rearrangement uses TRBV6-5 and TRBJ2-3, with D possibly being TRBD1 or TRBD2 (5 bases each). Sequencing used CD4+ or CD8+ T cells sorted from blood, obtained in a trial of the OX40 agonist ivuxolimab. The CDR3 region has the DNA TGTGCCAGCACTCAGGGAGAGGTAGATACGCAGTATTTT. It specifies CASTQGEVDTQYF.